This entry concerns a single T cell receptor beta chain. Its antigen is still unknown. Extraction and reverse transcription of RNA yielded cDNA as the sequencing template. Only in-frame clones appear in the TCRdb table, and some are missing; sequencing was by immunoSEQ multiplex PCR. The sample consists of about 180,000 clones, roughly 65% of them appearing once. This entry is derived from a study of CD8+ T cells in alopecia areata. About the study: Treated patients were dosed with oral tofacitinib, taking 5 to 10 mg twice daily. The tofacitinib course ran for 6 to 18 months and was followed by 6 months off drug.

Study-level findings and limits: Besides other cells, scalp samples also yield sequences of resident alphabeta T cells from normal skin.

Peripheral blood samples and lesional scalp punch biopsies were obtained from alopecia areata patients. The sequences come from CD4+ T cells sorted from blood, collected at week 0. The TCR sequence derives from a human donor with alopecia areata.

The CDR3 spells CASSQVPGDNEQFF. For the CDR3, the DNA is TGTGCCAGCAGCCAAGTCCCAGGGGACAATGAGCAGTTCTTC. The J gene is TRBJ2-1, the V gene TRBV4-2; a possible D gene is TRBD1 (6 bases). Germline values: CDR1 LGHNA, CDR2 YNFKEQ. The CDR3 spans 14 residues. V lost 1 base, J lost 5 bases, and 9 bases lay in between.